The text below deals with one T cell receptor beta chain. The CDR3 length is 15 residues. Deletions cut 1 base from V and 1 base from J, with 9 bases between. The V gene's germline CDR1 is SGHTS and CDR2 YDEGEE. Some clones are missing from TCRdb's copy, which holds only in-frame ones; the method was immunoSEQ multiplex PCR. The data contain approximately 330,000 clones, around 85% of them singletons. The sample comes from a study of blood T cell repertoires in COVID-19. Overall study context: The samples span acute and convalescent COVID-19 from the United States, Italy and Spain.

Participants were aged 18 to 89 years, lived in 25 or so US areas, and enrolled virtually. Participants' reported clinical history set cohort assignment. The V and J genes are TRBV5-8 and TRBJ1-5; no definite D call. The sequence came from a woman between 40 and 55 years old with acute COVID-19. Sequencing input: PBMCs or T cells enriched from blood (not recorded which). The CDR3 DNA is TGTGCCAGCAGCTTGTTGGGAGGAAGCAATCAGCCCCAGCATTTT. Translated: CASSLLGGSNQPQHF.